A selection of T cell receptor beta chains follows, all from one sample in a study of PD-1 blockade in classical Hodgkin lymphoma. Measured with immunoSEQ multiplex PCR; TCRdb has only the in-frame clones, and not every one. Of some 150,000 clones in the sample, 78% were seen once. This sample comprised peripheral blood mononuclear cells (PBMCs), obtained before the second cycle of nivolumab. These TCRs come from a human donor with classical Hodgkin lymphoma. The conserved cysteine and the conserved F or W are not part of the CDR3 here. Rows give clone size only sometimes, using once, few, many, or a class for an expanded clone.

>-|TRBV6-1
ASSYTGQGTYEQY
>-|TRBV5-4
ASKGTSGGGNEQF
>-|TRBV19
ASSYDRADDTQY
>-|TRBV7-2
ASSSGYNEQF
>-|TRBV7-2
ASSSDREVSEQY
>once|TRBV6-1
ASLGSHEQY
>-|TRBV6-5
ASSYPSSYNEQF
>-|TRBV20-1
SVGPNEKLF
>once|TRBV6-5
ASSKTPGKAF
>-|TRBV29-1
SVVSADRGYEQY
>once|TRBV5-1
ASSFTEQGAGNTIY
>-|TRBV13
ASSSPDRGEYEQY
>-|TRBV19
ASSTDRFRAF
>-|TRBV27
ASSRPGVYNEQF
>few|TRBV6-4
ASSLTSGGNEQF
>-|TRBV2
ASSDIRLKNTGELF
>-|TRBV7-9
ASSQDWLRLDSAGELF
>-|TRBV18
ASSPLANQPQH
>many|TRBV5-1
ASSLAGSYEQY
>-|TRBV6-1
ASNPRGREGQPQH
>few|TRBV6-1
ASSRRDSNQPQH
>-|TRBV11-2
ASSSLRQLSYNEQF
>-|TRBV2
ASSEQGRMNTEAF
>-|TRBV7-2
ASSSYTGVSQPQH
>-|TRBV9
ASSVAEGASTDTQY
>-|TRBV10-2
ASSHYRTGLAGNTIY
>-|TRBV7-3
ASSLTLTSGRTY
>few|TRBV7-2
ASSLGPASYEQY
>-|TRBV18
ASSPAYGPPHNYGYT
>-|TRBV13
ASSRRDINIQY
>once|TRBV6-5
ASSYSGGGAPGTQY
>-|TRBV30
AWGPPVGTSFVQQY
>-|TRBV5-4
ASSSPLGQQETQY
>-|TRBV4-2
ASSQVGQKTTDTQY
>once|TRBV5-1
ASSLGGGGGRADTQY
>-|TRBV27
ASKGRGNSPLH
>-|TRBV5-1
ASSLEPAGIEQY
>-|TRBV4-2
ASSQDRARNEQF
>once|TRBV19
ASTGLAGGYETQY
>-|TRBV30
AWSPAANYGYT
>few|TRBV18
ASSAGGGGYGYT
>once|TRBV7-3
ASSLNLDYNEQF
>-|TRBV11-2
ASSLAPGRGTEAF
>-|TRBV9
ASSAPADTQY